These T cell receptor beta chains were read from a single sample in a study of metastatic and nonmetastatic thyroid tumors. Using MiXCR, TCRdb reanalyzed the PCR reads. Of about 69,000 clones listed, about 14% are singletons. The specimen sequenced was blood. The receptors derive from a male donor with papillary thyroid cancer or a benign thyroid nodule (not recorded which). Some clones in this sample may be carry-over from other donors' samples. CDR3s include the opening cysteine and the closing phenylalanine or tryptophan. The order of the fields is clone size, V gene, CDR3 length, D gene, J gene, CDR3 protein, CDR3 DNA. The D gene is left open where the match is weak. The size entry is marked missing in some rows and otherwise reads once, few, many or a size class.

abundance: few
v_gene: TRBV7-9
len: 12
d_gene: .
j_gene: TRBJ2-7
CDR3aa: CASSSTSYEQYF
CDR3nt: TGTGCCAGCAGCTCCACGAGCTACGAGCAGTACTTC

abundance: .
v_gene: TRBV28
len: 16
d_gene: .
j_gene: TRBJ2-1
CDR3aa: CASSLSQWSSYNERFF
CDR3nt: TGTGCCAGCAGTTTATCCCAGTGGAGCTCCTACAATGAGCGGTTCTTC

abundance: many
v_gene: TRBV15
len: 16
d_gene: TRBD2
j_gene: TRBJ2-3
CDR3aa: CATSRETSGNTDTQYF
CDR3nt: TGTGCCACCAGCAGGGAGACTAGCGGGAACACAGATACGCAGTATTTT

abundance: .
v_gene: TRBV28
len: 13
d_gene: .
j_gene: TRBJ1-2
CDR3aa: CASSKREGGKDTF
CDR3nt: TGTGCCAGCAGTAAGAGGGAGGGGGGTAAGGACACCTTC

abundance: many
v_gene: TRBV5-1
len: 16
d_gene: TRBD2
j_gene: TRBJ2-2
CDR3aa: CASSFRLAEDTGELFF
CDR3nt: TGCGCCAGCAGCTTCAGACTAGCGGAGGACACCGGGGAGCTGTTTTTT

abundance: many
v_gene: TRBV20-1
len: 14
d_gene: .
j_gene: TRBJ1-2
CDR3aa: CSARGVGLIYGYTF
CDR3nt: TGCAGTGCTAGAGGTGTCGGACTGATCTATGGCTACACCTTC

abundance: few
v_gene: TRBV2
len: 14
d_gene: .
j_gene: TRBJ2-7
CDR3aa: CASTPEGGAYEQYF
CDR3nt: TGTGCCAGCACCCCGGAGGGGGGAGCCTACGAGCAGTACTTC

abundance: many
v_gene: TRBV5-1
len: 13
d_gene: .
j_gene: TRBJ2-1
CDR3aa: CASSSGQYNEQFF
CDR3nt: TGCGCCAGCAGCTCCGGGCAGTACAATGAGCAGTTCTTC

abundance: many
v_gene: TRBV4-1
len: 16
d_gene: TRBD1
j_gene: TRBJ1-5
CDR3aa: CASSLTSGQDIWPQHF
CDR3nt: TGCGCCAGCAGCCTAACCTCGGGACAGGACATCTGGCCCCAGCATTTT

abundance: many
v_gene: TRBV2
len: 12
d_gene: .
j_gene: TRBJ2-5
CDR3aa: CASSEELGTQYF
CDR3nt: TGTGCCAGCAGTGAAGAACTAGGGACCCAGTACTTC

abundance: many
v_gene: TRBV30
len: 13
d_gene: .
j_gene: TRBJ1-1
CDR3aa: CAWSYEGNTEASF
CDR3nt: TGTGCCTGGAGTTATGAGGGTAACACTGAAGCTTCCTTT

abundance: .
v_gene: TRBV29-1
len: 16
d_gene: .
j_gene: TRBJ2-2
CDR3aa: CSVEDQRQVVAGELFF
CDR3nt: TGCAGCGTTGAAGATCAGCGACAGGTCGTGGCCGGGGAGCTGTTTTTT

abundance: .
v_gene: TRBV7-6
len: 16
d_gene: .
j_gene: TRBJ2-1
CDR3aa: CASSPRVGGAHNEQFF
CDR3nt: TGTGCCAGCAGCCCAAGGGTGGGGGGGGCCCACAATGAGCAGTTCTTC

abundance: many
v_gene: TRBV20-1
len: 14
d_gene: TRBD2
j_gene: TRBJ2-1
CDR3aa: CSVRGASGGNEQFF
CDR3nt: TGCAGTGTCAGAGGCGCTAGCGGGGGCAATGAGCAGTTCTTC

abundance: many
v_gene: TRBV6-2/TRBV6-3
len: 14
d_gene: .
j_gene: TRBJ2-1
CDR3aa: CASKPALDHNEQFF
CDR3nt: TGTGCCAGCAAACCGGCCTTGGACCACAATGAGCAGTTCTTC

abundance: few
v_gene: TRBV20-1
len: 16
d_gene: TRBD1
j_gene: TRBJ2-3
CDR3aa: CSASANPGQGRDTQYF
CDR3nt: TGCAGTGCTAGCGCCAATCCGGGACAGGGCCGCGATACGCAGTATTTT

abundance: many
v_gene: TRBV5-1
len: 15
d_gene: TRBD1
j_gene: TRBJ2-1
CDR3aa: CASSSQRQGYNEQFF
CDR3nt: TGCGCCAGCAGCTCCCAGAGACAGGGCTACAATGAGCAGTTCTTC

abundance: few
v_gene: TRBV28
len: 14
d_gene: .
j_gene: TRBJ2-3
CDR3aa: CASRRGGSTDTQYF
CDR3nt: TGTGCCAGCAGGAGGGGGGGAAGCACAGATACGCAGTATTTT

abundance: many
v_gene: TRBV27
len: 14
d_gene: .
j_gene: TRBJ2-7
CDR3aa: CASSSGTLGYEQYF
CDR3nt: TGTGCCAGCAGTTCCGGGACACTAGGCTACGAGCAGTACTTC

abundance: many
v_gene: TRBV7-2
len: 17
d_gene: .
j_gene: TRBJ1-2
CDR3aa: CASSPSFEAGNGYGYTF
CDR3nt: TGTGCCAGCAGCCCCTCTTTTGAGGCAGGGAACGGTTACGGCTACACCTTC

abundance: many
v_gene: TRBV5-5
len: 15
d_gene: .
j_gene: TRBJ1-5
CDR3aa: CASSTEAYSNQPQHF
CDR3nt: TGTGCCAGCAGCACCGAGGCGTATAGCAATCAGCCCCAGCATTTT

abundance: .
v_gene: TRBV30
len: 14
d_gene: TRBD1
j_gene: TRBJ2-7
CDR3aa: CAWSVSGTAYEQYF
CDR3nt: TGTGCCTGGAGTGTTTCCGGGACAGCTTACGAGCAGTACTTC

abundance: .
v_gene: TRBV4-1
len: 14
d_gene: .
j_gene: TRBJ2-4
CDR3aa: CASSTRGGVDIQYF
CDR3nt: TGCGCCAGCAGCACTAGGGGGGGTGTAGACATTCAGTACTTC

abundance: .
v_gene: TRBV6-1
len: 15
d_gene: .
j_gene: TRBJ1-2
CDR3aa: CASSEPGPGLYGYTF
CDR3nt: TGTGCCAGCAGTGAACCGGGACCGGGGCTCTATGGCTACACATTC

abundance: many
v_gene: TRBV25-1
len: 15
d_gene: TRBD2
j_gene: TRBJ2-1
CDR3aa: CASSEGTSTYNEQFF
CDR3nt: TGTGCCAGCAGTGAAGGGACTAGCACCTACAATGAGCAGTTCTTC

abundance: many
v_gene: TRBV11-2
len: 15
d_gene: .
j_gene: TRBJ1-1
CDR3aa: CASSLIGGLGTEAFF
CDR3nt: TGTGCCAGCAGCCTCATCGGGGGGCTAGGAACTGAAGCTTTCTTT

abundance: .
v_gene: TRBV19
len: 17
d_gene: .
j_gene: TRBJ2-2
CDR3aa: CASSGEGTEANAGELFF
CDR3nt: TGTGCCAGTAGTGGCGAGGGGACGGAGGCCAACGCCGGGGAGCTGTTTTTT

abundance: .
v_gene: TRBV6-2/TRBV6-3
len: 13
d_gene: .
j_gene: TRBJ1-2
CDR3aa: CASMADTPYVYTF
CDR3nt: TGTGCCAGCATGGCGGACACGCCATATGTCTACACCTTC

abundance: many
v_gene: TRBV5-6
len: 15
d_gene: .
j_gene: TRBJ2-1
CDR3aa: CASSLTGFKHNEQFF
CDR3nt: TGTGCCAGCAGCTTGACAGGGTTCAAACACAATGAGCAGTTCTTC

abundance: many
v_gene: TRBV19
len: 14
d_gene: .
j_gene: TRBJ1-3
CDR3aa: CASSIGNSGNTIYF
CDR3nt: TGTGCCAGTAGTATCGGGAACTCTGGAAACACCATATATTTT

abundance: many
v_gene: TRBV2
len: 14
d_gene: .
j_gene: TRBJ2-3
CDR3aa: CASRRDKTTDTQYF
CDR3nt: TGTGCCAGCAGGAGGGACAAGACCACAGATACGCAGTATTTT

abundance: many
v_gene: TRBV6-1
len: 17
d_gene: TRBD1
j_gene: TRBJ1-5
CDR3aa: CASSRRGQGNSNQPQHF
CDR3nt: TGTGCCAGCAGTCGACGGGGACAGGGGAATAGCAATCAGCCCCAGCATTTT

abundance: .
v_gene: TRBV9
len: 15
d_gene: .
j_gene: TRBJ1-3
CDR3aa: CASSVVGSSGNTIYF
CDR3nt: TGTGCCAGCAGCGTAGTGGGGTCCTCTGGAAACACCATATATTTT

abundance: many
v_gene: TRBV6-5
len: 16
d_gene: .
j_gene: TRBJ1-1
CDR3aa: CASSYSVGGADTEAFF
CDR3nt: TGTGCCAGCAGTTACTCTGTTGGGGGGGCAGACACTGAAGCTTTCTTT

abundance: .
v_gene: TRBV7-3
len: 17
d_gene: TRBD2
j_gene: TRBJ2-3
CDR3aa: CASCLLSSGISTDTQYF
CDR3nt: TGTGCCAGCTGCTTACTGTCTAGCGGGATTAGCACAGATACGCAGTATTTT

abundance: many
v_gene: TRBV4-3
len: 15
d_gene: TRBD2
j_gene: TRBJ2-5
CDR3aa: CASSQALAGQETQYF
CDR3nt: TGCGCCAGCAGCCAAGCGCTAGCGGGGCAAGAGACCCAGTACTTC

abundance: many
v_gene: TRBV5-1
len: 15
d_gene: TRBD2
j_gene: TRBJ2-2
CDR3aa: CASSGLAGASGELFF
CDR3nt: TGCGCCAGCAGCGGGCTAGCGGGAGCCTCCGGGGAGCTGTTTTTT

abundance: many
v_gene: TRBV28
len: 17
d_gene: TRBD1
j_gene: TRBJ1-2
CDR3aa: CASSSTGGLTPFYGYTF
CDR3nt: TGTGCCAGCAGTTCCACAGGGGGCCTTACTCCTTTCTATGGCTACACCTTC

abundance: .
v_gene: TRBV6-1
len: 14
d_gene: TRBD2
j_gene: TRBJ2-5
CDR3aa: CASSEDGTSETEYF
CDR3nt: TGTGCCAGCAGTGAAGACGGGACTAGCGAGACCGAGTACTTC

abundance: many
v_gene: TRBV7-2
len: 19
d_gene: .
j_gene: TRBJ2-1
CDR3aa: CASSFSSDLTRSSYNEQFF
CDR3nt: TGTGCCAGCAGCTTCTCATCGGACCTCACCCGAAGCTCCTACAATGAGCAGTTCTTC

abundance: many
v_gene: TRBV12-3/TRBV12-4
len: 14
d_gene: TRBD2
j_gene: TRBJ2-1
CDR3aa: CAIATSRSYNEQFF
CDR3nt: TGTGCCATCGCGACTAGCAGATCCTACAATGAGCAGTTCTTC

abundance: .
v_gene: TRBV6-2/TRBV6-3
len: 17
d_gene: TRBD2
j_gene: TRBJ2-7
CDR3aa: CASSPAGSGRAGHEQYF
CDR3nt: TGTGCCAGCAGTCCCGCCGGTAGCGGGAGGGCCGGCCACGAGCAGTACTTT

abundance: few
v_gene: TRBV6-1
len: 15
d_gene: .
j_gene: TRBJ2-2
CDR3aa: CASVGLWPLRGQLFF
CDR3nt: TGTGCCAGCGTGGGGCTCTGGCCCTTAAGAGGGCAGCTGTTTTTT

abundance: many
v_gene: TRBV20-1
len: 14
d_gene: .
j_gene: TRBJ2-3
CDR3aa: CSAPTGSSTDTQYF
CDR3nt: TGCAGTGCACCGACCGGATCTAGCACAGATACGCAGTATTTT

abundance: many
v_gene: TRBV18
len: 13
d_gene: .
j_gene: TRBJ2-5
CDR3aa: CASSPGPLGAQYF
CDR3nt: TGTGCCAGCTCACCAGGGCCCTTGGGGGCCCAGTACTTC

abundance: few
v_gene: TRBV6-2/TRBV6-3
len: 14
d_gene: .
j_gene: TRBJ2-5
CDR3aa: CASSLQGPRDPQYF
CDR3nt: TGTGCCAGCAGTTTGCAGGGCCCAAGAGACCCCCAGTACTTC

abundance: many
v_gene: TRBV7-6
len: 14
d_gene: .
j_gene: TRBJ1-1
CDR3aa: CASSNKSGSTEAFF
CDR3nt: TGTGCCAGCAGCAATAAATCGGGTTCCACTGAAGCTTTCTTT

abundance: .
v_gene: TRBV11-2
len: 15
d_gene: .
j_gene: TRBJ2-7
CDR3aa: CASSLGLALSYEQYF
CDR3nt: TGTGCCAGCAGCTTAGGTCTAGCTCTCTCCTACGAGCAGTACTTC

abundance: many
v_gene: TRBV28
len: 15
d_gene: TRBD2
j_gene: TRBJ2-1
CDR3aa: CASSPGTSDRNEQFF
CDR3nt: TGTGCCAGCAGTCCTGGGACTAGCGATCGAAATGAGCAGTTCTTC

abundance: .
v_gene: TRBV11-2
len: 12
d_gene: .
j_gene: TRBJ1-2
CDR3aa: CASSATDYGYTF
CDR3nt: TGTGCCAGCAGCGCGACGGATTATGGCTACACCTTC

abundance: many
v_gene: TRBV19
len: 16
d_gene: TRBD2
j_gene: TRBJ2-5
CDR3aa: CASSGGTSGNQETQYF
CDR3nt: TGTGCCAGTAGTGGTGGGACTAGCGGGAACCAAGAGACCCAGTACTTC

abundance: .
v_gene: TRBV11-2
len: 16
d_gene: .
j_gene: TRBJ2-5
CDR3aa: CASSSIRGGPVETQYF
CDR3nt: TGTGCCAGCAGCTCAATTCGTGGAGGGCCCGTGGAGACCCAGTACTTC

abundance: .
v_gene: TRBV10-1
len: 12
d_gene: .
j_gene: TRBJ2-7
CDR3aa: CATTGEYLEQYF
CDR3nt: TGCGCCACCACGGGAGAATATCTCGAGCAGTACTTC

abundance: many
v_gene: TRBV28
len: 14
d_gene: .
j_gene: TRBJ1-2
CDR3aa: CASSISPGPYGYTF
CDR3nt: TGTGCCAGCAGCATCTCCCCAGGTCCCTATGGCTACACCTTC

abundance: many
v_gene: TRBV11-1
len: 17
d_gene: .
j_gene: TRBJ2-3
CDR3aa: CASSLSLQAAGTDTQYF
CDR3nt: TGTGCCAGCAGCTTAAGTTTACAGGCCGCCGGCACAGATACGCAGTATTTT

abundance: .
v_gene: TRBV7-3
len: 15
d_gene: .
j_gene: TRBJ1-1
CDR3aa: CASSLTSARYTEAFF
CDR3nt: TGTGCCAGCAGCTTAACATCGGCCCGATACACTGAAGCTTTCTTT

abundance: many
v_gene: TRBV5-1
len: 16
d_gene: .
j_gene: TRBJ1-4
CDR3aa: CASSLGRHRDNEKLFF
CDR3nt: TGCGCCAGCAGCTTGGGCCGCCACAGGGATAATGAAAAACTGTTTTTT

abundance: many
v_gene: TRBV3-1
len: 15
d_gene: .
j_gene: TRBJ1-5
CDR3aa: CASSQAAGADQPQHF
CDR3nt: TGTGCCAGCAGCCAAGCGGCAGGGGCCGATCAGCCCCAGCATTTT

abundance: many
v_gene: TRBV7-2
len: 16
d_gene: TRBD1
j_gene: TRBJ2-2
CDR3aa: CASSPRQGFGTGELFF
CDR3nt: TGTGCCAGCAGCCCCCGACAGGGGTTTGGCACCGGGGAGCTGTTTTTT

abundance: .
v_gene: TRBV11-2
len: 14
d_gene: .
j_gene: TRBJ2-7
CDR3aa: CASIYQGFPHEQYF
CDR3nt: TGTGCCAGCATCTACCAGGGATTCCCCCACGAGCAGTACTTC